This T cell receptor beta chain was documented in a study of cytomegalovirus exposure and HLA in healthy donors. Study information: In an early release, HLA-typed donors contributed roughly 85 million unique TCR sequences.

PCR was performed using 60 Vbeta and 13 Jbeta primers. Some clones are missing from TCRdb's copy, which holds only in-frame ones; the method was immunoSEQ multiplex PCR. The profile shows approximately 100,000 clones, roughly a tenth of them singletons. Donors likely had unrecorded immune exposures despite being nominally healthy when sampled. The CDR3 loop spans 15 amino acids. J lost 6 bases, V lost 7 bases, and 13 bases had no gene match. The germline V gene has CDR1 SQVTM and CDR2 ANQGSEA. This clonotype was obtained from a man aged 35 to 55 in good health and CMV-seropositive. The chain carries TRBV29-1 and TRBJ2-2; TRBD1 aligns across 8 bases. The material sequenced was PBMCs. CDR3 in amino acids: CSGGSRTGPPGELFF. DNA of the CDR3: TGCAGCGGGGGGTCTCGGACAGGGCCCCCCGGGGAGCTGTTTTTT.